This entry lists 6 T cell receptor beta chains sequenced from one sample in a study of cytomegalovirus exposure and HLA in healthy donors. The PCR employed 60 Vbeta primers together with 13 Jbeta primers. TCRdb's copy holds only in-frame clones and misses some; the assay was immunoSEQ multiplex PCR. The table lists 150,000 to 200,000 clones, roughly 80% of them singletons. Material for sequencing was PBMCs. These receptors were obtained from a woman aged 18-35 years in good health and CMV-seronegative.

The gene calls are TRBV19 and TRBJ2-7, with D possibly being TRBD1 (5 bases). V gave up 6 bases and J gave up 2 bases, with 14 bases separating them. This CDR3 has 14 residues. Germline V gene sequence: CDR1 LNHDA, CDR2 SQIVND (reference sequence). The CDR3 DNA reads TGTGCCAGTAGCCCGGTGGGGCCGGCCTACGAGCAGTACTTC. The encoded protein is CASSPVGPAYEQYF.

CDR3 loop: CASSRDRGIQETQYF. The CDR3 nucleotides are TGTGCCAGCAGTCGGGACAGGGGGATCCAAGAGACCCAGTACTTC. The V and J genes are TRBV5-4 and TRBJ2-5, with 11 bases aligning to TRBD1. V gave up 5 bases and J gave up 1 base; unmatched junction bases: 4. The CDR3 loop spans 15 amino acids. Germline assignment: CDR1 SGHNT and CDR2 YYREEE (reference sequence).

The chain is built from TRBV7-7 and TRBJ2-2; 11 positions match TRBD2. The CDR3 consists of 16 residues. J lost 3 bases, V lost 5 bases, and 5 bases had no gene match. Germline CDR1 is SSHAT and CDR2 is FNYEAQ (reference sequence). The CDR3, as DNA: TGTGCCAGCAGCCCACGGACTAGCGGGCACACCGGGGAGCTGTTTTTT. Translating gives CASSPRTSGHTGELFF.

The chain links TRBV19 to TRBJ2-4; D is uncertain. The germline gives CDR1 LNHDA, CDR2 SQIVND (reference sequence). The CDR3 runs 15 residues. Trimming removed 3 bases from V and 0 bases from J, with 9 bases in between. CDR3: CASSIGYGAKNIQYF. CDR3 DNA: TGTGCCAGTAGTATCGGGTACGGAGCCAAAAACATTCAGTACTTC.

The chain uses TRBV6-1 and TRBJ2-7; 11 bases fit TRBD1. This CDR3 region has 15 residues. The J segment lost 7 bases and the V segment lost 2 bases, leaving 7 bases of the junction unmatched. Germline assignment: CDR1 MNHNS and CDR2 SASEGT. CDR3 nucleotides: TGTGCCAGCAGTGAAATCGGACAGGGGGCAACTGAGCAGTACGTC. Encoded protein: CASSEIGQGATEQYV.

This clone has only one observation. J is TRBJ2-5 and V is TRBV6-5; 7 bases are a match to TRBD2. This CDR3 is 13 amino acids long. Germline V gene lookup returns CDR1 MNHEY and CDR2 SVGAGI. V gave up 10 bases and J gave up 2 bases; unmatched junction bases: 7. In DNA form, the CDR3 reads TGTGCCACCAGGGAGGGGAGGCAAGAGACCCAGTACTTC. Its translation is CATREGRQETQYF.